This T cell receptor beta chain was sequenced in a study of T cells in localized non-small cell lung cancer (dated by TCRdb to about 2020). Context from the whole study: Comparing tumors with uninvolved tumor-adjacent lungs, the study looked at the T cell repertoires of about 240 patients with early-stage NSCLC. The cohort consisted of around 250 treatment-naive NSCLC patients whose localized lung tumors had been resected. Of the NSCLC patients, around 140 were male and approximately 99 were female, and the mean age was about 69 years. Broad study findings and their caveats: Higher blood T cell density associated with longer overall survival, while higher adjacent-lung clonality associated with shorter survival. Because of the exploratory design, TCR variables were selected using unadjusted p-values without false-discovery rate correction. Of the top 100 tumor clones, a median of 57 were detected in paired uninvolved adjacent lung; around 30 were also among that lung's top 100. Uninvolved tumor-adjacent lung showed the highest T cell clonality, higher than tumor, which suggests more focused antigenic responses in the uninvolved tumor-adjacent lung. Because multi-region tumor sequencing was not performed, intratumor heterogeneity could not be ruled out.

Comments on this clone: What this receptor recognizes is not known. No quality values exist for individual bases; no much larger clone is one base distant.

TCR beta CDR3 regions were sequenced from DNA using the immunoSEQ Assay. Under the source paper's analysis protocol: T cell density was computed as TCR beta template counts normalized to usable DNA estimated by amplifying housekeeping genes. Using the preseqR package, richness was estimated by extrapolating to 120,000 templates for tissue samples and 400,000 templates for PBMC samples. Clonality was taken to be one minus Pielou's evenness. Differential abundance testing on productive amino-acid clonotypes, with a minimum total count of 5 and an alpha of 0.1, was used to identify tissue-enriched TCRs. The Jaccard Index and the Morisita Overlap Index were used to measure repertoire overlap between compartments. GLIPH grouped TCR beta CDR3s together with public tetramer-defined viral CDR3s, and a viral motif had to include at least three viral sequences and show V-gene enrichment. This is the immuneACCESS table as TCRdb keeps it, with only in-frame sequences that have V and J called. A part of the clones is gone; compared with another copy, unresolved V genes explain less than half, and the rest is unexplained. The V and J calls and clone size are taken from that table; D and trimming were inferred from the DNA. This sample lists under 150,000 clones; around 89% were detected once. The top ten constitute approximately 1.7% of the sample.

At diagnosis, tumor, uninvolved tumor-adjacent lung and peripheral blood were collected and then preserved as a mix of FFPE and fresh-frozen material. Blood samples were analyzed as peripheral blood mononuclear cells for TCR repertoire profiling. The cysteine opens and the phenylalanine closes a CDR3 of 14 amino acids. Only CDR3 DNA remains: 42 bases, in frame from the first base. The germline V gene gives CDR1 as SGHTS and CDR2 as YDEGEE. V is pared back by 4 bases and J by 5 bases, with 15 bases lying between the germline termini. The sample was peripheral blood, taken before any cancer treatment. The sequence derives from a female donor at least 60 years old with stage I lung adenocarcinoma. This receptor chain uses TRBV5-8 and TRBJ1-1; confidence is insufficient to name the D gene. DNA sequence: TGTGCCAGCAGCCCCGGACGGAGGGTAACTGAAGCTTTCTTT. It is translated as CASSPGRRVTEAFF.